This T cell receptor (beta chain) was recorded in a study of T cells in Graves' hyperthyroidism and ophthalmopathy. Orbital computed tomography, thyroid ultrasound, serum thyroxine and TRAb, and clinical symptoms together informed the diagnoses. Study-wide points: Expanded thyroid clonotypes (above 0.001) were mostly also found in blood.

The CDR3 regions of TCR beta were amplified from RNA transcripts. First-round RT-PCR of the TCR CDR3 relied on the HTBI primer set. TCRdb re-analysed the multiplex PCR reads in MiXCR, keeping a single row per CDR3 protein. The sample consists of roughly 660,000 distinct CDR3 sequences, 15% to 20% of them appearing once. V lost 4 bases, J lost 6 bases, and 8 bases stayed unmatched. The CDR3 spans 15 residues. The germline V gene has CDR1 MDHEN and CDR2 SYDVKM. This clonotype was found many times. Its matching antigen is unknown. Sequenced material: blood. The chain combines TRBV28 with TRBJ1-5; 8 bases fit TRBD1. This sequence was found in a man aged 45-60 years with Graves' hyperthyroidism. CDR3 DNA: TGTGCCAGCAGTTCCGCTGCAGGGGGCGGTCAGCCCCAGCATTTT. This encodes CASSSAAGGGQPQHF. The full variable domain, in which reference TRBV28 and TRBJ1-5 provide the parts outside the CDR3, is DVKVTQSSRYLVKRTGEKVFLECVQDMDHENMFWYRQDPGLGLRLIYFSYDVKMKEKGDIPEGYSVSREKKERFSLILESASTNQTSMYLCASSSAAGGGQPQHFGDGTRLSIL.